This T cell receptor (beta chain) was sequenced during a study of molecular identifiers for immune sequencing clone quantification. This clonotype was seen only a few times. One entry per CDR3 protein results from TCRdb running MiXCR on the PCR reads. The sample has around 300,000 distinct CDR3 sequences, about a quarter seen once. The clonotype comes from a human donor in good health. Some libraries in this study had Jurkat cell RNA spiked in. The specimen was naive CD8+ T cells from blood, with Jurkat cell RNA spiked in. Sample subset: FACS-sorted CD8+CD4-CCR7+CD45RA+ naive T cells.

This CDR3 reads CSVRTGSGYEQYF. The CDR3 nucleotides are TGCAGCGTGAGAACAGGGTCAGGCTACGAGCAGTACTTC. V and J are TRBV29-1 and TRBJ2-7; TRBD1 might be the D (6 bases). V was clipped by 6 bases and J by 3 bases, with 15 bases between them. CDR3 length: 13 amino acids. Per germline, CDR1 SQVTM and CDR2 ANQGSEA.